Included here is one TCR beta chain sequence, with context. Its antigen is not known. Primers included in the PCR were 60 Vbeta and 13 Jbeta primers. Sequenced by immunoSEQ multiplex PCR; TCRdb stores in-frame clones only, minus some. Altogether roughly 200,000 clones are present, roughly 79% being singletons, with the ten largest covering about 2.1%. This sample stems from a study of cytomegalovirus exposure and HLA in healthy donors. Turning to the study itself: Out of 398 genotyped donors, about 80% belonged to the Caucasian-associated ancestry cluster.

Whole-study results and caveats: Near-uniform donor sequencing depth was presumed by presence/absence analyses. Most likely, a cluster of highly shared sequence variants arose as a sequencing artifact.

The sequenced material came from PBMCs. This TCR derives from a man under 40 in good health and CMV-seronegative.

The CDR3 region is CASSQTGANLINYGYTF. CDR3 DNA sequence: TGCGCCAGCAGCCAAACAGGGGCGAACCTGATTAACTATGGCTACACCTTC. This chain connects TRBV4-1 to TRBJ1-2; 7 bases are shared with TRBD1. Germline trimming cut 2 bases from V and 1 base from J; bases unmatched to any gene: 10. The CDR3 spans 17 residues. Germline V gene sequence: CDR1 MGHRA, CDR2 YSYEKL.